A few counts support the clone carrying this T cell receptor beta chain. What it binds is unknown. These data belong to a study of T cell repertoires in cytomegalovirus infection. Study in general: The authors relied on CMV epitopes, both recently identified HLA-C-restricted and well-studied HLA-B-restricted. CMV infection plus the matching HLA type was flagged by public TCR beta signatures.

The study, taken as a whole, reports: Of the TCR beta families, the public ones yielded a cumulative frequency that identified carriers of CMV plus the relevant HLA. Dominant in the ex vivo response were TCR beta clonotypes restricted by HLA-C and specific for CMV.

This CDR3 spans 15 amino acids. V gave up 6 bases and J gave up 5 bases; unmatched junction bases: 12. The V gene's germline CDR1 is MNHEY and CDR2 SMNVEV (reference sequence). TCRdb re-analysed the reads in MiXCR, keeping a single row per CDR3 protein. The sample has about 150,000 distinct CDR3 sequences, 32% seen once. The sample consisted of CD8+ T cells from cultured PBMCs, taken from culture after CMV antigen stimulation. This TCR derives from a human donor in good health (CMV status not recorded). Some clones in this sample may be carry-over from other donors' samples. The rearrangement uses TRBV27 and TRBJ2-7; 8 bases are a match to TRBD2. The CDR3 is CASSVLGTSSNEQYF. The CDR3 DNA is TGTGCCAGCAGCGTTCTCGGGACTAGTTCTAACGAGCAGTACTTC.